The rows below give T cell receptor beta chains drawn from one sample of a study of PD-L1 blockade in urothelial cancer. Libraries were prepared by immunoSEQ multiplex PCR; TCRdb keeps only in-frame clonotypes and omits some of them. The sample holds fewer than 90,000 clones, around 93% seen once. Sequencing used PBMCs, obtained around atezolizumab (anti-PD-L1) treatment. Every receptor here comes from a woman at least 80 years old with urothelial cancer. Both conserved end residues are part of each CDR3. D genes are given only for firm matches. The size entry is marked missing in some rows and otherwise reads once, few, many or a size class.

clone_size j_call v_call d_call cdr3_aa cdr3_nt
- TRBJ2-7 TRBV9 - CASSVGQDYYEQYF TGTGCCAGCAGCGTAGGGCAGGATTACTACGAGCAGTACTTC
- TRBJ1-5 TRBV28 TRBD1 CASSSRDRWYQPQHF TGTGCCAGCAGTTCCCGGGACAGGTGGTATCAGCCCCAGCATTTT
- TRBJ1-2 TRBV5-8 - CASSSVRINYGYTF TGTGCCAGCAGCTCAGTAAGAATTAACTATGGCTACACCTTC
- TRBJ1-5 TRBV5-1 TRBD1 CASSPGQGATQPQHF TGCGCCAGCAGCCCGGGACAGGGGGCTACTCAGCCCCAGCATTTT
- TRBJ1-5 TRBV7-8 - CASSLFGVLRRNSNQPQHF TGTGCCAGCAGCTTATTTGGGGTCCTGAGGAGGAATAGCAATCAGCCCCAGCATTTT
- TRBJ1-1 TRBV7-2 TRBD1 CASSLYRGPNTEAFF TGTGCCAGCAGCCTTTATAGGGGGCCCAACACTGAAGCTTTCTTT
- TRBJ1-3 TRBV14 - CASSQDDARFGNTIYF TGTGCCAGCAGCCAAGATGATGCCCGGTTTGGAAACACCATATATTTT
- TRBJ2-3 TRBV5-1 TRBD2 CASSTGGLSTDTQYF TGCGCCAGCAGCACGGGAGGACTGAGCACAGATACGCAGTATTTT
- TRBJ2-1 TRBV5-6 TRBD1 CASSLVPGQGRYNEQFF TGTGCCAGCAGCTTAGTTCCGGGACAGGGTCGCTACAATGAGCAGTTCTTC
- TRBJ2-2 TRBV7-9 - CASSYLTNTGELFF TGTGCCAGCAGTTATCTAACGAACACCGGGGAGCTGTTTTTT
- TRBJ2-3 TRBV6-1 - CASSTPGLSADTQYF TGTGCCAGCAGCACTCCGGGACTGTCTGCAGATACGCAGTATTTT
- TRBJ1-2 TRBV6-1 - CASSPLGGSYGYTF TGTGCCAGCAGTCCCCTCGGGGGTTCCTATGGCTACACCTTC
- TRBJ1-1 TRBV2 - CASSKDSGMSTEAFF TGTGCCAGCAGTAAGGACAGCGGGATGTCTACTGAAGCTTTCTTT
- TRBJ1-4 TRBV7-9 - CASSLGQTTNEKLFF TGTGCCAGCAGCCTCGGACAGACAACTAATGAAAAACTGTTTTTT
- TRBJ2-1 TRBV9 TRBD2 CASSSGLVNEQFF TGTGCCAGCAGCTCGGGACTAGTAAATGAGCAGTTCTTC
- TRBJ2-2 TRBV19 - CASSIGGMGGELFF TGTGCCAGTAGTATCGGGGGAATGGGCGGGGAGCTGTTTTTT
- TRBJ2-7 TRBV18 TRBD1 CASSPRTGGYEQYF TGTGCCAGCTCACCCCGGACAGGGGGTTACGAGCAGTACTTC
- TRBJ2-1 TRBV6-1 TRBD2 CASRLSGTHDNEQFF TGTGCCAGCAGGCTCAGCGGGACTCATGACAATGAGCAGTTCTTC
- TRBJ2-1 TRBV10-1 - CASSESGQKEGEQFF TGCGCCAGCAGTGAGTCCGGGCAAAAGGAGGGTGAGCAGTTCTTC
- TRBJ2-7 TRBV28 TRBD2 CASSTTAGGGVYEQYF TGTGCCAGCAGTACGACGGCGGGAGGAGGTGTGTACGAGCAGTACTTC
- TRBJ1-1 TRBV19 - CASSLRATNTEAFF TGTGCCAGTAGTCTCAGGGCGACCAACACTGAAGCTTTCTTT
- TRBJ1-4 TRBV5-1 TRBD1 CASSLGDRVDNEKLFF TGCGCCAGCAGCTTGGGGGACAGGGTCGATAATGAAAAACTGTTTTTT
- TRBJ2-1 TRBV7-9 TRBD2 CASSPLGTSGGNEQFF TGTGCCAGCAGCCCCCTAGGGACTAGCGGCGGCAATGAGCAGTTCTTC
- TRBJ2-3 TRBV25-1 - CASSDSGSLTDTQYF TGTGCCAGCAGTGATTCAGGGTCCCTCACAGATACGCAGTATTTT
- TRBJ2-1 TRBV19 TRBD2 CASSGRAYNEQFF TGTGCCAGTAGCGGGAGGGCCTACAATGAGCAGTTCTTC
- TRBJ1-2 TRBV6-5 - CASSYSSGAYGYTF TGTGCCAGCAGTTACTCGAGCGGAGCCTATGGCTACACCTTC
- TRBJ2-3 TRBV5-1 - CASSLALTAVDTQYF TGCGCCAGCAGCCTAGCTCTGACCGCTGTAGATACGCAGTATTTT
once TRBJ2-5 TRBV15 - CATSRDPGFKETQYF TGTGCCACCAGCAGAGATCCGGGTTTTAAGGAGACCCAGTACTTC
few TRBJ1-1 TRBV4-1 - CASSRSRDMNTEAFF TGCGCCAGCAGCCGGAGCCGGGACATGAACACTGAAGCTTTCTTT
once TRBJ2-6 TRBV2 - CASSSQGPSGANVLTF TGTGCCAGCAGTAGTCAGGGCCCGTCTGGGGCCAACGTCCTGACTTTC
once TRBJ1-5 TRBV30 TRBD1 CAWSRGTGRQPQHF TGTGCCTGGAGTCGGGGGACAGGCCGCCAGCCCCAGCATTTT
- TRBJ2-3 TRBV9 TRBD2 CASSVAPSGRAGTDTQYF TGTGCCAGCAGCGTAGCGCCTAGCGGGAGGGCGGGCACAGATACGCAGTATTTT
few TRBJ1-1 TRBV6-5 - CASSYRGWDTEAFF TGTGCCAGCAGTTACCGGGGGTGGGACACTGAAGCTTTCTTT
- TRBJ2-6 TRBV19 - CASSISGTGANVLTF TGTGCCAGTAGTATCTCGGGTACTGGGGCCAACGTCCTGACTTTC